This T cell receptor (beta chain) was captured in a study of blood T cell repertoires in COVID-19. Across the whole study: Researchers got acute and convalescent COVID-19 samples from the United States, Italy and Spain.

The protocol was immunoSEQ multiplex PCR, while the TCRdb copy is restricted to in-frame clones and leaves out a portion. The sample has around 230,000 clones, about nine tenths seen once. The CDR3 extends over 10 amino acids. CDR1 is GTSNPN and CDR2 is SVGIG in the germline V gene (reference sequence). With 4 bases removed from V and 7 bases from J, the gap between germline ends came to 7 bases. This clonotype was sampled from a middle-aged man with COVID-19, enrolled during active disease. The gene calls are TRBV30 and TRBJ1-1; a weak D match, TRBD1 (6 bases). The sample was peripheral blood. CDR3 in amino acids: CAWMDSEAFF. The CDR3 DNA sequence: TGTGCCTGGATGGACAGTGAAGCTTTCTTT.